The present T cell receptor (beta chain) was sequenced within a study of T cell responses to AZD1222 COVID-19 vaccine. Overall study results and limits: Among the donors, most were white British and more were female, and clonal diversity was possibly underestimated. CD4 TCRs covered the whole spike, strongest at regions 160-218 and 743-854.

Remarks on this clone: The antigen is unknown.

V trimming: 4 bases; J trimming: 3 bases; junction bases outside the gene matches: 12. This CDR3 region has 17 residues. CDR1 is SGHDT and CDR2 is YYEEEE in the germline V gene. Some clones are missing from TCRdb's copy, which holds only in-frame ones; the method was immunoSEQ multiplex PCR. The sample includes roughly 100,000 clones, roughly 87% of them seen just once. The V and J genes are TRBV5-6 and TRBJ2-7, with 11 bases identical to TRBD2. The sequenced sample was peripheral blood, obtained 28 days after the second AZD1222 dose. This TCR was recovered from an adult who received the AZD1222 COVID-19 vaccine. CDR3 loop: CASSPRAASGGNYEQYF. The CDR3 DNA sequence: TGTGCCAGCAGCCCGAGGGCTGCTAGCGGGGGGAACTACGAGCAGTACTTC. Supplemented by reference TRBV5-6 and TRBJ2-7, the full variable domain reads DAGVTQSPTHLIKTRGQQVTLRCSPKSGHDTVSWYQQALGQGPQFIFQYYEEEERQRGNFPDRFSGHQFPNYSSELNVNALLLGDSALYLCASSPRAASGGNYEQYFGPGTRLTVT.